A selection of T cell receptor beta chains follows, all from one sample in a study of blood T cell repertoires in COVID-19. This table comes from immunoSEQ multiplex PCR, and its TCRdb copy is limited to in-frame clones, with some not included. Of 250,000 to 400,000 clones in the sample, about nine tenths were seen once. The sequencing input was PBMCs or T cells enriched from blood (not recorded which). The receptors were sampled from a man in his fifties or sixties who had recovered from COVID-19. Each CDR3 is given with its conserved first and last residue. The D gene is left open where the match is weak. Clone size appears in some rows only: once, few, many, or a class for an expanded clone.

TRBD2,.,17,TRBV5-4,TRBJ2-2,CASSLAAGAANTGELFF,TGTGCCAGCAGCTTGGCCGCGGGAGCAGCGAACACCGGGGAGCTGTTTTTT
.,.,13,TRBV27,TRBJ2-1,CASSQGRGGEQFF,TGTGCCAGCAGTCAAGGACGCGGAGGCGAGCAGTTCTTC
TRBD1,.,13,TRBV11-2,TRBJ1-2,CASRSTGAVGYTF,TGTGCCAGCAGATCGACAGGGGCTGTTGGCTACACCTTC
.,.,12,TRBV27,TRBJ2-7,CASSLQVYEQYF,TGTGCCAGCAGTTTACAGGTCTACGAGCAGTACTTC
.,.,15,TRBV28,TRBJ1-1,CASSPLGTLGTEAFF,TGTGCCAGCAGCCCTTTGGGGACACTGGGAACTGAAGCTTTCTTT
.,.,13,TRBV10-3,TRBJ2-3,CAISEFQENTQYF,TGTGCCATCAGTGAGTTCCAGGAAAACACGCAGTATTTT
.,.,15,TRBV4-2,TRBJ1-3,CASSQDGSEGNTIYF,TGTGCCAGCAGCCAAGATGGCTCGGAGGGAAACACCATATATTTT
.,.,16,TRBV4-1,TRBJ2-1,CASSQEGDNLYNEQFF,TGCGCCAGCAGCCAAGAAGGGGACAACCTCTACAATGAGCAGTTCTTC
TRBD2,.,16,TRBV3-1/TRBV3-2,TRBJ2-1,CASSPGTSGRIGEQFF,TGTGCCAGCAGCCCGGGGACTAGCGGGAGGATTGGTGAGCAGTTCTTC
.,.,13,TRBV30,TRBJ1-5,CAWSVLSNQPQHF,TGTGCCTGGAGTGTACTCAGCAATCAGCCCCAGCATTTT
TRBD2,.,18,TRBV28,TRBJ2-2,CASSLGTSGSLATGELFF,TGTGCCAGCAGTTTGGGGACTAGCGGGAGTCTGGCCACCGGGGAGCTGTTTTTT
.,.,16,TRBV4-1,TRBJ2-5,CASSQVPSSLGETQYF,TGCGCCAGCAGCCAAGTCCCTAGCAGCCTAGGGGAGACCCAGTACTTC
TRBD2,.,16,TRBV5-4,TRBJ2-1,CASSRDGTSGYNEQFF,TGTGCCAGCAGTCGAGACGGGACTAGCGGCTACAATGAGCAGTTCTTC
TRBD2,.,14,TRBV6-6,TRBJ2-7,CASSTLAGGHEQYF,TGTGCCAGCAGTACCTTGGCGGGAGGTCACGAGCAGTACTTC
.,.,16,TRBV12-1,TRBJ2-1,CASSFDGDPRGNEQFF,TGTGCCAGCAGCTTTGACGGGGACCCACGGGGGAATGAGCAGTTCTTC
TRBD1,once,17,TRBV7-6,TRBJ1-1,CASSSRGRGVKNTEAFF,TGTGCCAGCAGCTCCAGGGGGCGAGGGGTTAAGAACACTGAAGCTTTCTTT
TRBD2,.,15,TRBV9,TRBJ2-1,CASSVVPSGNNEQFF,TGTGCCAGCAGCGTAGTACCTAGCGGGAACAATGAGCAGTTCTTC
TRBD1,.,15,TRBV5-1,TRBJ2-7,CASSLDRGPTYEQYF,TGCGCCAGCAGCCTGGACAGGGGCCCAACCTACGAGCAGTACTTC
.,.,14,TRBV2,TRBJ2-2,CASKNSSYTGELFF,TGTGCCAGCAAGAATAGCTCTTACACCGGGGAGCTGTTTTTT
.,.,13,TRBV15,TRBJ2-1,CATSTLTSMEQFF,TGTGCCACCAGCACCCTGACTTCGATGGAGCAGTTCTTC
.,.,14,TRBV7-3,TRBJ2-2,CASSKNSATGELFF,TGTGCCAGCAGTAAAAACAGTGCCACCGGGGAGCTGTTTTTT
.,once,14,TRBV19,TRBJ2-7,CASSIGRNRHEQYF,TGTGCCAGTAGTATAGGACGTAACAGGCACGAGCAGTACTTC
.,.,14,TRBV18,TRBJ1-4,CASSPTGMQEKLFF,TGTGCCAGCTCGCCTACAGGGATGCAGGAAAAACTGTTTTTT
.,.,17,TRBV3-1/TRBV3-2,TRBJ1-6,CASSQDSARGWYSPLHF,TGTGCCAGCAGCCAAGATTCCGCCAGGGGTTGGTATTCACCCCTCCACTTT
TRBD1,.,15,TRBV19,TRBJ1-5,CASFDGQGTNQPQHF,TGTGCCAGTTTTGACGGACAGGGTACGAATCAGCCCCAGCATTTT
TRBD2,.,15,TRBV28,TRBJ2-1,CASSSPGLGWNEQFF,TGTGCCAGCAGCTCCCCGGGACTAGGGTGGAATGAGCAGTTCTTC
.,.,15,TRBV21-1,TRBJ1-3,CASSKGRQGGDTIYF,TGTGCCAGCAGCAAAGGGCGGCAGGGTGGGGACACCATATATTTT
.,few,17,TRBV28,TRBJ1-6,CASSSRAGHRTNSPLHF,TGTGCCAGCAGTTCCCGAGCGGGACACAGAACTAATTCACCCCTCCACTTT
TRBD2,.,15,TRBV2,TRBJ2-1,CASSAAAGAANEQFF,TGTGCCAGCAGCGCCGCAGCGGGAGCGGCGAATGAGCAGTTCTTC
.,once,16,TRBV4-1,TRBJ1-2,CASSQSDVVSGYGYTF,TGCGCCAGCAGCCAATCGGACGTAGTAAGCGGCTATGGCTACACCTTC
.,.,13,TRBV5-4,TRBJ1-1,CASSLRGSTEAFF,TGTGCCAGCAGCTTGCGGGGGAGCACTGAAGCTTTCTTT